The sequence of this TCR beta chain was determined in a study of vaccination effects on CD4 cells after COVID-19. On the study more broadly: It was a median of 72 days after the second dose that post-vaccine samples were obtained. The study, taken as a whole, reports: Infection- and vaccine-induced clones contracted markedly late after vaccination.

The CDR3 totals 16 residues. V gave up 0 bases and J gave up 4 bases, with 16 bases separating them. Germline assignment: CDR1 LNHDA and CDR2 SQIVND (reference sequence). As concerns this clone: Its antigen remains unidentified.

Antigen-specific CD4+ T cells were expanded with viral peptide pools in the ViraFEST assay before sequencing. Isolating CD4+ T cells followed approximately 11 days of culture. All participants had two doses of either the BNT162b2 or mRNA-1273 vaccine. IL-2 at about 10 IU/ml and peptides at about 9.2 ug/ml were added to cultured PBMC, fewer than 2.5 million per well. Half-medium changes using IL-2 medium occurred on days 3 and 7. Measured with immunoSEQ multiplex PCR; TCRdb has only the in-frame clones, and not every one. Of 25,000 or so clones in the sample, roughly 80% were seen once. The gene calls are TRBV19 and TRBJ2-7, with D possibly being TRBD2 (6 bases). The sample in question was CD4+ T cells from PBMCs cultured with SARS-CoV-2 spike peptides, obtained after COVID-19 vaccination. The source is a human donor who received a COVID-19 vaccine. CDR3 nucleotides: TGTGCCAGTAGTATAGACGCGGGGCCCGGGGGTTACGAGCAGTACTTC. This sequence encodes CASSIDAGPGGYEQYF.